These 18 T cell receptor beta chains were all obtained from the same sample, sequenced in a study of CD8+ T cells in alopecia areata. The treatment denotes: oral pan-JAK inhibitor, 5-10 mg twice daily. RNA extraction and reverse transcription yielded cDNA as sequencing template. Repertoires were generated with immunoSEQ multiplex PCR, while TCRdb's copy carries only in-frame clones and drops some. The data hold some 120,000 clones, with about three fifths observed a single time. Specimen: CD8+ T cells sorted from blood, collected at week 24, from a patient treated with tofacitinib. The receptors come from a human donor with alopecia areata.

This clone was picked up a small number of times. The V and J genes are TRBV14 and TRBJ1-4, with D uncertain. Germline CDR1 SGHDN, CDR2 FVKESK. The CDR3 length is 17 residues. Trimming took 1 base from V and 2 from J, leaving 14 bases between them. This CDR3 is CASSQARIGVTNEKLFF. Written as DNA, the CDR3 is TGTGCCAGCAGCCAAGCCCGCATTGGGGTCACTAATGAAAAACTGTTTTTT.

This chain uses TRBV27 with TRBJ2-7; 10 bases line up with TRBD1. The CDR3 spans 14 residues. Germline assignment: CDR1 MNHEY and CDR2 SMNVEV (reference sequence). Trimming at V came to 2 bases and at J to 5 bases, leaving 3 bases not matched to a gene. CDR3 coding DNA: TGTGCCAGCAGTTTAATCGGGACAGGGGACGAGCAGTACTTC. This gives the protein CASSLIGTGDEQYF.

The rearrangement uses TRBV9 and TRBJ2-7, with D perhaps TRBD1 or TRBD2 (5 bases each). The length of the CDR3 is 15 residues. Between the trimmed V and J ends, which lost 0 bases and 0 bases, there was a span of 10 bases. CDR1 SGDLS and CDR2 YYNGEE come from the germline V gene. The CDR3 spells CASSVGDASSYEQYF. Written as DNA, the CDR3 is TGTGCCAGCAGCGTAGGGGACGCCAGCTCCTACGAGCAGTACTTC.

The J gene is TRBJ1-1, the V gene TRBV7-8, with 12 bases lining up with TRBD1. Germline trimming cut 4 bases from V and 1 base from J; bases unmatched to any gene: 7. This CDR3 has 17 residues. In germline, CDR1 is SGHVS, CDR2 FQNEAQ. The CDR3 nucleotides read TGTGCCAGCAGCTCCCCCCGGGACAGGGGGCCGAACACTGAAGCTTTCTTT. It is translated as CASSSPRDRGPNTEAFF.

The chain carries TRBV29-1 and TRBJ2-2, with D possibly matching TRBD2 (6 bases). Trimming took off 4 bases at V and 0 bases at J, with 9 bases between the two ends. Germline V lookup: CDR1 SQVTM, CDR2 ANQGSEA. The CDR3 has 14 amino acids. CDR3 amino acids: CSVAGTSNTGELFF. DNA of the CDR3: TGCAGCGTTGCCGGGACTTCGAACACCGGGGAGCTGTTTTTT.

The chain has TRBV2 and TRBJ1-5; D gene unclear. The germline gives CDR1 SNHLY, CDR2 FYNNEI. CDR3 size: 12 residues. Trimming pared 1 base from V and 15 bases from J, leaving 13 bases between. The CDR3 nucleotides read TGTGCCAGCAGTGAAGGTGGCATGGGATGGCATTTT. As protein: CASSEGGMGWHF.

The V and J genes are TRBV6-6 and TRBJ1-5; 7 nucleotides align to TRBD1. Trimming took 6 bases from V and 0 from J; bases not matched to a gene: 5. Germline lookup yields CDR1 MNHNY and CDR2 SVGAGI (reference sequence). There are 15 residues in the CDR3. CDR3 sequence (DNA): TGTGCCAGCAGGCTACAGGGGTTTAGCAATCAGCCCCAGCATTTT. Its translation: CASRLQGFSNQPQHF.

This clone was seen only once. The chain combines TRBV13 with TRBJ2-7; 7 bases line up with TRBD1. Germline CDR1 is PRHDT and CDR2 is FYEKMQ (reference sequence). The V gene end was trimmed by 5 bases and the J gene end by 6 bases; junction bases not matched to a gene: 4. The CDR3 is made up of 12 amino acids. The CDR3: CASSPTGTEQYF. CDR3 in DNA: TGTGCCAGCAGCCCGACAGGGACCGAGCAGTACTTC. The variable domain in full, completed from reference TRBV13 and TRBJ2-7, reads AAGVIQSPRHLIKEKRETATLKCYPIPRHDTVYWYQQGPGQDPQFLISFYEKMQSDKGSIPDRFSAQQFSDYHSELNMSSLELGDSALYFCASSPTGTEQYFGPGTRLTVT.

The V call is TRBV12-5, the J call TRBJ1-5, with TRBD1 matching 7 bases. V shed 4 bases, J shed 3 bases, and the junction held 6 bases outside the gene matches. There are 15 residues in the CDR3. CDR1 and CDR2 (germline): LGHNT, FRNRAP. CDR3 amino acids: CASGSDRENNQPQHF. CDR3 sequence (DNA): TGTGCTAGTGGTTCTGACAGGGAAAACAATCAGCCCCAGCATTTT.

The J gene is TRBJ2-2, the V gene TRBV19; perhaps D is TRBD1 or TRBD2 (5 bases each). The CDR3 loop spans 15 amino acids. Trimming stripped 4 bases from V and 3 bases from J, with 12 bases between. Germline CDR1 LNHDA, CDR2 SQIVND (reference sequence). Here the CDR3 reads CASSTAGSYTGELFF. CDR3 in DNA: TGTGCCAGTAGTACGGCAGGGAGTTACACCGGGGAGCTGTTTTTT. Together with reference TRBV19 and TRBJ2-2, the CDR3 gives the full variable domain: DGGITQSPKYLFRKEGQNVTLSCEQNLNHDAMYWYRQDPGQGLRLIYYSQIVNDFQKGDIAEGYSVSREKKESFPLTVTSAQKNPTAFYLCASSTAGSYTGELFFGEGSRLTVL.

The chain recombines TRBV5-5 with TRBJ2-7, with 11 bases lining up with TRBD1. Unmatched junction bases numbered 10, after V lost 10 bases and J lost 4 bases. The CDR3 covers 14 residues. From germline, CDR1 is SGHKS and CDR2 YYEKEE (reference sequence). The CDR3 coding sequence is TGTGCCTCTGCACTCGGGACAGGGGGATACGAGCAGTACTTC. It specifies CASALGTGGYEQYF.

Worth noting for this clone: A much larger clone differs by one base, so this may be a read error. Other DNA variants within this sample encode the same CDR3. As DNA, the CDR3 is TGCGCCAGCAGCCAAGGGGAGCGGGCTCCCCACGAGCAGTACTTC. Translated, it gives CASSQGERAPHEQYF. The V and J genes are TRBV4-1 and TRBJ2-7; D perhaps matches TRBD2 (6 bases). Germline CDR1 reads MGHRA; CDR2 reads YSYEKL. The CDR3 length is 15 residues. Trimming stripped 1 base from V and 5 bases from J, with 15 bases between.

The chain combines TRBV30 with TRBJ1-5; the D gene is possibly TRBD1 (5 bases). V shed 0 bases and J shed 5 bases, with 8 bases lying between them. The CDR3 length is 13 residues. Germline loops: CDR1 GTSNPN, CDR2 SVGIG (reference sequence). The CDR3 loop reads CAWSVLGDQPQHF. As DNA, the CDR3 is TGTGCCTGGAGTGTACTGGGGGATCAGCCCCAGCATTTT.

This clone appeared a single time. The rearrangement joins TRBV12-5 to TRBJ1-2; tentative D call: TRBD1 (5 bases). The germline CDR1 and CDR2 sequences are LGHNT and FRNRAP. Trimming took 6 bases from V and 4 from J, leaving 12 bases between them. The CDR3 sequence is 13 residues long. CDR3 region: CASGYDSPYGYTF. As DNA, the CDR3 is TGTGCTAGTGGCTATGACAGCCCCTATGGCTACACCTTC.

The gene calls are TRBV30 and TRBJ2-5; 12 nucleotides match TRBD2. Trimming took 1 base from V and 1 from J; bases not matched to a gene: 4. The germline gives CDR1 GTSNPN, CDR2 SVGIG (reference sequence). The CDR3 has 16 amino acids. CDR3 sequence: CAWSGTSGAGQETQYF. CDR3 in DNA: TGTGCCTGGAGTGGGACTAGCGGGGCCGGCCAAGAGACCCAGTACTTC. The entire variable domain, with the rest obtained from reference TRBV30 and TRBJ2-5, is as follows: SQTIHQWPATLVQPVGSPLSLECTVEGTSNPNLYWYRQAAGRGLQLLFYSVGIGQISSEVPQNLSASRPQDRQFILSSKKLLLSDSGFYLCAWSGTSGAGQETQYFGPGTRLLVL.

The chain recombines TRBV30 with TRBJ2-5, with D perhaps being TRBD1 or TRBD2 (5 bases each). Germline V gives CDR1 GTSNPN, CDR2 SVGIG (reference sequence). The CDR3 runs 16 residues. Trimming took off 1 base at V and 5 bases at J, with 20 bases between the two ends. Here the CDR3 DNA reads TGTGCCTGGAGTGGGTTGGGACCCGCTTCGATCGAGACCCAGTACTTC. Protein product: CAWSGLGPASIETQYF. Supplemented by reference TRBV30 and TRBJ2-5, the full variable domain reads SQTIHQWPATLVQPVGSPLSLECTVEGTSNPNLYWYRQAAGRGLQLLFYSVGIGQISSEVPQNLSASRPQDRQFILSSKKLLLSDSGFYLCAWSGLGPASIETQYFGPGTRLLVL.

This clone is a singleton in its sample. This sequence joins TRBV6-5 and TRBJ1-2; TRBD1 is a possible D gene (5 bases). V lost 5 bases and J lost 0, with 7 bases in between. Germline V lookup: CDR1 MNHEY, CDR2 SVGAGI. The CDR3 has 13 residues. The CDR3 DNA sequence: TGTGCCAGCAGTGGGACCTCTAACTATGGCTACACCTTC. Translating gives CASSGTSNYGYTF.

This clone turned up a few times. The chain recombines TRBV27 with TRBJ2-2, with D perhaps being TRBD1 or TRBD2 (5 bases each). This CDR3 spans 15 amino acids. Germline loops: CDR1 MNHEY, CDR2 SMNVEV (reference sequence). V was trimmed by 0 bases and J by 4 bases, leaving 9 bases between them. CDR3 sequence: CASSLSGEGTGELFF. The CDR3 nucleotides read TGTGCCAGCAGTTTATCGGGGGAAGGCACCGGGGAGCTGTTTTTT.